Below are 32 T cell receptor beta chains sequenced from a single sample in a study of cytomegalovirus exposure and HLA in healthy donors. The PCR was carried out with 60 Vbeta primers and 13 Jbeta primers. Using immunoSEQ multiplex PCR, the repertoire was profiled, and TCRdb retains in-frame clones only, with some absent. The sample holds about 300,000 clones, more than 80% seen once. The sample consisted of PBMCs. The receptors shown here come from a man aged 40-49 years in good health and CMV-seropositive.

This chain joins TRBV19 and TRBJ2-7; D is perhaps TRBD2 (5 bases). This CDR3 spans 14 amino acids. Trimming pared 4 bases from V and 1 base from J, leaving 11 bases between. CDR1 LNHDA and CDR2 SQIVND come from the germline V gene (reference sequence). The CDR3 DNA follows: TGTGCCAGTAGTAATGGACTCCGATCCTACGAGCAGTACTTC. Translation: CASSNGLRSYEQYF.

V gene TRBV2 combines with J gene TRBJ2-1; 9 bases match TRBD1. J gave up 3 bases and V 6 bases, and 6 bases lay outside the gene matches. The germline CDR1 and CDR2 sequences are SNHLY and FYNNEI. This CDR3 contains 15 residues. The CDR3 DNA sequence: TGTGCCAGCAGAAAACAGGGGGCCCTCTACAATGAGCAGTTCTTC. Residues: CASRKQGALYNEQFF.

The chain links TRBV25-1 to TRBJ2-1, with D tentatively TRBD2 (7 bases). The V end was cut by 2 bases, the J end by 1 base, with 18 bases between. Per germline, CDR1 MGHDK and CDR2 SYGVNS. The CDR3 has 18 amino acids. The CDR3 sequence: CASSENLGGAFSYNEQFF. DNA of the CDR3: TGTGCCAGCAGTGAAAATCTAGGGGGGGCCTTTTCCTACAATGAGCAGTTCTTC.

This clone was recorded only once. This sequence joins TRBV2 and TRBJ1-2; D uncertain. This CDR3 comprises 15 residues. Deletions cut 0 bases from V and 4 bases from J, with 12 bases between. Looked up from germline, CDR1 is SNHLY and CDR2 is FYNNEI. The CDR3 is CASSEADAGGYGYTF. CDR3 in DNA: TGTGCCAGCAGTGAAGCGGACGCGGGCGGCTATGGCTACACCTTC.

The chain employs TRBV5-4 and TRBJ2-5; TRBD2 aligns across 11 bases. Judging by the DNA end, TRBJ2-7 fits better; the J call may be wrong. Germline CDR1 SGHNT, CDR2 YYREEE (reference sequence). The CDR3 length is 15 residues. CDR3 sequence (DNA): TGTGCCAGCAGTCCGGGACTAGCGGATTCCTACGAGCAGTACTTC. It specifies CASSPGLADSYEQYF.

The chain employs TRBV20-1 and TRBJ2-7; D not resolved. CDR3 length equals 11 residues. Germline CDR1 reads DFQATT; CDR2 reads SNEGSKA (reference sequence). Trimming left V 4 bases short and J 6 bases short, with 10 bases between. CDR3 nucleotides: TGCAGTGCTACCGCCCGCGTCGAGCAGTACTTC. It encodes CSATARVEQYF.

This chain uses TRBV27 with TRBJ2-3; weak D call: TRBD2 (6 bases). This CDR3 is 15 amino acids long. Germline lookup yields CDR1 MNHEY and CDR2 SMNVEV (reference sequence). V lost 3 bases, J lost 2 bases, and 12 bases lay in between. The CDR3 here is CASSFGGTLTDTQYF. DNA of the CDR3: TGTGCCAGCAGTTTTGGGGGGACTCTCACAGATACGCAGTATTTT.

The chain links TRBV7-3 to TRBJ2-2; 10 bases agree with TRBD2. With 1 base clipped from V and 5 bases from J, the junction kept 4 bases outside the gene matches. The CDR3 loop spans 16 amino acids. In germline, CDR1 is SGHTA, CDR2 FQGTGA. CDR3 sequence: CASSLSSSGRTGELFF. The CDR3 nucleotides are TGTGCCAGCAGCTTAAGTTCTAGCGGGAGAACCGGGGAGCTGTTTTTT.

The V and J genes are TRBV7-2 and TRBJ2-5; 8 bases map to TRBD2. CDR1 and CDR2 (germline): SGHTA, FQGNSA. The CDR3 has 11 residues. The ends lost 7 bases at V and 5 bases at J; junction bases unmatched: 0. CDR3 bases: TGTGCCAGCACGGGGGGGGAGACCCAGTACTTC. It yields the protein CASTGGETQYF. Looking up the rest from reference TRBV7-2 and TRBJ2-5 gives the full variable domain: GAGVSQSPSNKVTEKGKDVELRCDPISGHTALYWYRQSLGQGLEFLIYFQGNSAPDKSGLPSDRFSAERTGGSVSTLTIQRTQQEDSAVYLCASTGGETQYFGPGTRLLVL.

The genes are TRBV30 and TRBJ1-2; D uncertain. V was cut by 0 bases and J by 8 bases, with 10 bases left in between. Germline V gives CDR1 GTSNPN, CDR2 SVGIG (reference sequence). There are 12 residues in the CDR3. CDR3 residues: CAWSVNLGGYTF. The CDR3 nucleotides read TGTGCCTGGAGTGTAAACCTCGGGGGCTACACCTTC.

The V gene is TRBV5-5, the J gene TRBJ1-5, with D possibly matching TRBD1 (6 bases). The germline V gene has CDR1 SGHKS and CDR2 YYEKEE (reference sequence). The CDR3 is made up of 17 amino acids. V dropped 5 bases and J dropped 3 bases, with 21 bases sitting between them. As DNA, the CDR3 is TGTGCCAGCAGTCCTGCCAGGGGTAGGGTTGACAATCAGCCCCAGCATTTT. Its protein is CASSPARGRVDNQPQHF.

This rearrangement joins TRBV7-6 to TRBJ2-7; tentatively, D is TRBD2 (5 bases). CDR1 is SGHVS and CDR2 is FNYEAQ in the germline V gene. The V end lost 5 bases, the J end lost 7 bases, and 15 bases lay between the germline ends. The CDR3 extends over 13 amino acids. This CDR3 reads CASSRGPLWEQYF. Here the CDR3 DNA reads TGTGCCAGCAGCCGCGGGCCCCTCTGGGAGCAGTACTTC.

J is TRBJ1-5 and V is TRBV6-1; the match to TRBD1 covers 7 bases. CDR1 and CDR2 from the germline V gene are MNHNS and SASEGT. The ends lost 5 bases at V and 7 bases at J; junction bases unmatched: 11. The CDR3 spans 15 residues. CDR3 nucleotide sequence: TGTGCCAGCAGTCAGACAGGGTGGATCGGACAGCCCCAGCATTTT. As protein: CASSQTGWIGQPQHF.

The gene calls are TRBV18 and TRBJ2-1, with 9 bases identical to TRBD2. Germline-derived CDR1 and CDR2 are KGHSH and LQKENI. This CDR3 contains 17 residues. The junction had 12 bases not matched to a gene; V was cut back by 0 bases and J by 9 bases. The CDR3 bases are TGTGCCAGCTCACCACCGGTAGTGGAAGCGGGAGGCGGTGAGCAGTTCTTC. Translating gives CASSPPVVEAGGGEQFF.

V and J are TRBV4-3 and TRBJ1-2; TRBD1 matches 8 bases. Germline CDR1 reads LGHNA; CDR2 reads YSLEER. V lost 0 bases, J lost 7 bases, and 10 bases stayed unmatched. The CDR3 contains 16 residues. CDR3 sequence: CASSQDEDAGGFGYTF. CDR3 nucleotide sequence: TGCGCCAGCAGCCAAGATGAAGATGCAGGGGGCTTTGGCTACACCTTC.

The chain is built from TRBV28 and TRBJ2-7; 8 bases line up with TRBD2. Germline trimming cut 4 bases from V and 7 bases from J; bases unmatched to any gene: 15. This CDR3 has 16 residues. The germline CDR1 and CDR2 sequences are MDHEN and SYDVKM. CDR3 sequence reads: CASSYRYGSGTVEQYF. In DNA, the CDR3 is TGTGCCAGCAGTTACCGCTACGGTAGCGGGACTGTTGAGCAGTACTTC. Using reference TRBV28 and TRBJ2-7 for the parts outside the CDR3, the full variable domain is DVKVTQSSRYLVKRTGEKVFLECVQDMDHENMFWYRQDPGLGLRLIYFSYDVKMKEKGDIPEGYSVSREKKERFSLILESASTNQTSMYLCASSYRYGSGTVEQYFGPGTRLTVT.

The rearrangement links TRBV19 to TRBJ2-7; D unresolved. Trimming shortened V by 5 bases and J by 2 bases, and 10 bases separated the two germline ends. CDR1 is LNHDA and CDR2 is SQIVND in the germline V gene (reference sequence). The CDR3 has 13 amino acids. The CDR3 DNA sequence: TGTGCCAGTAGTTTGGCAGGCCCCTACGAGCAGTACTTC. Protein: CASSLAGPYEQYF.

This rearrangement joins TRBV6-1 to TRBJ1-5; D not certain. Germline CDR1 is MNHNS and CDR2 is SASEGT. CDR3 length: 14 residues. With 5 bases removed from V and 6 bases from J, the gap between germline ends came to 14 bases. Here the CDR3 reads CASSRPVEGQPQHF. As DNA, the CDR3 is TGTGCCAGCAGTCGGCCCGTTGAGGGTCAGCCCCAGCATTTT.

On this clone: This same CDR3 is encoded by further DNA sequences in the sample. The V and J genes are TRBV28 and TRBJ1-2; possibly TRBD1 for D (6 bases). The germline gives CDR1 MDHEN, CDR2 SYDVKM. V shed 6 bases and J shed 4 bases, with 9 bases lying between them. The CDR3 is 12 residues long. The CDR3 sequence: CASSLGGYGYTF. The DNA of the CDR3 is TGTGCCAGCAGCCTAGGGGGCTATGGCTACACCTTC.

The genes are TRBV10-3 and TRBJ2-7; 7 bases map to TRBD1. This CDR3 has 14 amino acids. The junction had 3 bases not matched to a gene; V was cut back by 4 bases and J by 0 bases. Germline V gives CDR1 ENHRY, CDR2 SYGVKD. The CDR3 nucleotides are TGTGCCATCAGTGGACAGGGATTCTCCTACGAGCAGTACTTC. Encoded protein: CAISGQGFSYEQYF.

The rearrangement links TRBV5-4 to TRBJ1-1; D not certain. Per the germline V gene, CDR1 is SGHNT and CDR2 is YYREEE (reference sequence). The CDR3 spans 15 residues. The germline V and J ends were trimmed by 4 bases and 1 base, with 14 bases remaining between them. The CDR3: CASSPEVQRNTEAFF. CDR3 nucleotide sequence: TGTGCCAGCAGCCCAGAGGTTCAGAGGAACACTGAAGCTTTCTTT.

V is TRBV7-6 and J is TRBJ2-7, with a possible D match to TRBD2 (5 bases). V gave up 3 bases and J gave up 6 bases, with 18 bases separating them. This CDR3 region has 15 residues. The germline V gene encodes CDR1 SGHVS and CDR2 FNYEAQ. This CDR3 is CASSFEAGSRSEQYF. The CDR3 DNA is TGTGCCAGCAGCTTTGAGGCTGGGAGTAGGTCCGAGCAGTACTTC.

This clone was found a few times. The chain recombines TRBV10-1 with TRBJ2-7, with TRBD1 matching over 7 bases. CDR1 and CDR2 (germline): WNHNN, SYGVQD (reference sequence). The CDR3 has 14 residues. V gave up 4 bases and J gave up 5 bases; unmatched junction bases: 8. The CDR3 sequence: CASSAAGTDNEQYF. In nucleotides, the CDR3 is TGCGCCAGCAGTGCGGCAGGGACAGACAACGAGCAGTACTTC.

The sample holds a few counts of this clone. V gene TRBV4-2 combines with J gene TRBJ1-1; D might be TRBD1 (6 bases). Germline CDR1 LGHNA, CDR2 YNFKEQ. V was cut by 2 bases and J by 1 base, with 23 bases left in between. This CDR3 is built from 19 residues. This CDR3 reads CASSQRGIGQTDQNTEAFF. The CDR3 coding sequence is TGTGCCAGCAGCCAAAGGGGGATCGGTCAAACCGATCAGAACACTGAAGCTTTCTTT.

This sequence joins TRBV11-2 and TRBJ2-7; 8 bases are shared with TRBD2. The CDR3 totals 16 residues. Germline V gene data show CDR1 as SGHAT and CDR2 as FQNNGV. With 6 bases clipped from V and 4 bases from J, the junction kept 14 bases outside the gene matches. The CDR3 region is CASRKKPGTRSYEQYF. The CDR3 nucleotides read TGTGCCAGCAGAAAAAAACCCGGGACTAGGAGTTACGAGCAGTACTTC.

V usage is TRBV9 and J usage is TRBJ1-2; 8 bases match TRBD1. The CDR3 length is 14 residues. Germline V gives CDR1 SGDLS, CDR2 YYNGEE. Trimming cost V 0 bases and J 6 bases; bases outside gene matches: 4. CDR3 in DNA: TGTGCCAGCAGCGTAGCAGGGGGCTTGGATGGCTACACCTTC. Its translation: CASSVAGGLDGYTF.

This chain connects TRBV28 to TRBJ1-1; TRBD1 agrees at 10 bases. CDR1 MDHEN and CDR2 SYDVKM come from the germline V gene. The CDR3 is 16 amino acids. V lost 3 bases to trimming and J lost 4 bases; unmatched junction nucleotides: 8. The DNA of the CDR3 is TGTGCCAGCAGTTTCGACCTGACAGGGGGCTTCACTGAAGCTTTCTTT. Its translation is CASSFDLTGGFTEAFF.

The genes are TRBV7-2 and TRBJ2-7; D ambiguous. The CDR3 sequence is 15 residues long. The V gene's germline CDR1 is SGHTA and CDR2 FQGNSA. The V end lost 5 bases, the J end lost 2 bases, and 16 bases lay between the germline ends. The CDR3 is CASSLSSSVTYEQYF. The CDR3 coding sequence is TGTGCCAGCAGCCTCTCCTCCTCGGTTACCTACGAGCAGTACTTC.

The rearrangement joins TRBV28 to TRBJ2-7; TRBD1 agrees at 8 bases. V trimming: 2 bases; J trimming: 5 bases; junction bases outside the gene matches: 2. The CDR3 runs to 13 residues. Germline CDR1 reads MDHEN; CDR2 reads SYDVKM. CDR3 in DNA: TGTGCCAGCAGTTTACAGGGGGCCCACGAGCAGTACTTC. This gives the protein CASSLQGAHEQYF. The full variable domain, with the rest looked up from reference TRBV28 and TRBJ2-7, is DVKVTQSSRYLVKRTGEKVFLECVQDMDHENMFWYRQDPGLGLRLIYFSYDVKMKEKGDIPEGYSVSREKKERFSLILESASTNQTSMYLCASSLQGAHEQYFGPGTRLTVT.

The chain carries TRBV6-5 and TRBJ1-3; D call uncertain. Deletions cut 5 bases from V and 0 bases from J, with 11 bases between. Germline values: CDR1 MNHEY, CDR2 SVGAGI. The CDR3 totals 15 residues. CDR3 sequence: CASSAGMSSGNTIYF. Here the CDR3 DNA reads TGTGCCAGCAGTGCGGGGATGAGCTCTGGAAACACCATATATTTT.

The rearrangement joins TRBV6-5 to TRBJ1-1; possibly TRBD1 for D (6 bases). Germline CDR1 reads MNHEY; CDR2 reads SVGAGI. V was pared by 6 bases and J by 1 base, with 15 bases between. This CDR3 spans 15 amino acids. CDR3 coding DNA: TGTGCCAGCAGACCGAGACAGGCAACGAACACTGAAGCTTTCTTT. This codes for CASRPRQATNTEAFF.

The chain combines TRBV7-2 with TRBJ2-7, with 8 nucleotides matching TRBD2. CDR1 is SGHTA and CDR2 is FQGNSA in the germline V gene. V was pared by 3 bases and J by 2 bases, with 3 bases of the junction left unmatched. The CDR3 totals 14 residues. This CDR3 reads CASSFTAGAYEQYF. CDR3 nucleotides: TGTGCCAGCAGCTTTACAGCGGGAGCCTACGAGCAGTACTTC. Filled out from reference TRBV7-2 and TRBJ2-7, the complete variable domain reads GAGVSQSPSNKVTEKGKDVELRCDPISGHTALYWYRQSLGQGLEFLIYFQGNSAPDKSGLPSDRFSAERTGGSVSTLTIQRTQQEDSAVYLCASSFTAGAYEQYFGPGTRLTVT.